Each of the 21 T cell receptor beta chains below was sequenced from the same sample in a study of shared clonotypes between healthy human individuals. The protocol was immunoSEQ multiplex PCR, while the TCRdb copy is restricted to in-frame clones and leaves out a portion. Among 740,000 or so clones listed, 60% to 75% were seen once. The sample comprised memory CD4+ T cells sorted from blood. Subset defined: CD45RA-negative fraction. These receptors originate from a woman aged 25 to 45 in good health.

The chain employs TRBV14 and TRBJ2-5; possible D gene TRBD2, 6 bases. V lost 4 bases to trimming and J lost 8 bases, with 20 bases between them. The germline CDR1 and CDR2 sequences are SGHDN and FVKESK. The CDR3 extends over 15 amino acids. Here the CDR3 DNA reads TGTGCCAGCAGCCGGAGGGGTACAGGCACAGGTACCCAGTACTTC. It yields the protein CASSRRGTGTGTQYF.

The J gene is TRBJ1-5, the V gene TRBV5-4; D gene unclear. Trimming cost V 2 bases and J 6 bases, with 21 bases left between them. Germline CDR1 is SGHNT and CDR2 is YYREEE (reference sequence). The CDR3 is 17 residues long. The CDR3: CASSLCFARVFGQPQHF. The CDR3 region has the DNA TGTGCCAGCAGCTTATGTTTCGCCCGAGTCTTTGGTCAGCCCCAGCATTTT.

The CDR3 DNA reads TGTGCCAGCAGCTTAGCGACAGGGGGCACTGGAAACACCATATATTTT. It yields the protein CASSLATGGTGNTIYF. The chain couples TRBV7-9 to TRBJ1-3; 10 positions match TRBD1. There are 16 residues in the CDR3. Germline CDR1 SEHNR, CDR2 FQNEAQ (reference sequence). The J segment lost 2 bases and the V segment lost 0 bases, leaving 1 base of the junction unmatched. The whole variable domain, filled in from reference TRBV7-9 and TRBJ1-3, reads DTGVSQNPRHKITKRGQNVTFRCDPISEHNRLYWYRQTLGQGPEFLTYFQNEAQLEKSRLLSDRFSAERPKGSFSTLEIQRTEQGDSAMYLCASSLATGGTGNTIYFGEGSWLTVV.

This chain links TRBV5-4 with TRBJ1-1, with D possibly TRBD1 on 5 matching bases. CDR3 size: 16 residues. Germline V gene lookup returns CDR1 SGHNT and CDR2 YYREEE (reference sequence). The V end was cut by 4 bases, the J end by 0 bases, with 16 bases between. The CDR3 loop is CASSSGGNRMNTEAFF. The CDR3 DNA is TGTGCCAGCAGCAGTGGGGGGAACCGCATGAACACTGAAGCTTTCTTT.

A single count supports this clone. The chain links TRBV10-1 to TRBJ2-7, with 7 bases identical to TRBD2. This CDR3 region has 12 residues. V was pared by 10 bases and J by 7 bases, with 10 bases of the junction left unmatched. Germline V gives CDR1 WNHNN, CDR2 SYGVQD (reference sequence). The CDR3 reads CATSRAGSEQYF. As DNA, the CDR3 is TGCGCCACCTCCAGAGCGGGATCGGAGCAGTACTTC.

This chain links TRBV28 with TRBJ2-1; 13 positions agree with TRBD2. The CDR3 has 16 residues. Germline values: CDR1 MDHEN, CDR2 SYDVKM. V was pared by 6 bases and J by 0 bases, with 2 bases of the junction left unmatched. CDR3 sequence reads: CASRRTSGSSYNEQFF. CDR3 in DNA: TGTGCCAGCAGGCGGACTAGCGGGAGCTCCTACAATGAGCAGTTCTTC.

Details on this clone: At the DNA level, this CDR3 is encoded by other sequences in the same sample as well. This rearrangement joins TRBV11-2 to TRBJ1-1, with D uncertain. Per the germline V gene, CDR1 is SGHAT and CDR2 is FQNNGV. The CDR3 loop spans 13 amino acids. The V end lost 9 bases, the J end lost 3 bases, and 14 bases lay between the germline ends. This CDR3 is CASGTQRDTEAFF. Written as DNA, the CDR3 is TGTGCCAGTGGAACCCAGCGAGACACTGAAGCTTTCTTT.

A remark on this clone: This sample also contains other DNA sequences that code for the same CDR3. The chain is built from TRBV9 and TRBJ1-1, with D uncertain. Germline CDR1 and CDR2: SGDLS and YYNGEE. Trimming left V 0 bases short and J 5 bases short, with 8 bases between. The length of the CDR3 is 13 residues. The CDR3: CASSVAWGTEAFF. The CDR3 DNA sequence: TGTGCCAGCAGCGTAGCTTGGGGTACTGAAGCTTTCTTT.

The chain is built from TRBV5-1 and TRBJ2-3; D may be TRBD1 (7 bases). The CDR3 runs to 15 residues. Looked up from germline, CDR1 is SGHRS and CDR2 is YFSETQ. Trimming stripped 4 bases from V and 2 bases from J, with 14 bases between. As DNA, the CDR3 is TGCGCCAGCAGCATTACAGGGGACTTCACAGATACGCAGTATTTT. The encoded protein is CASSITGDFTDTQYF.

This clone was counted only a few times. V is TRBV7-9 and J is TRBJ1-1; D is perhaps TRBD1 (6 bases). The CDR3 has 16 residues. CDR1 is SEHNR, CDR2 FQNEAQ, per germline (reference sequence). The germline V and J ends were trimmed by 2 bases and 7 bases, with 20 bases remaining between them. In DNA form, the CDR3 reads TGTGCCAGCAGCTTAACCGGGGGGCGGTGGCCCATTGAAGCTTTCTTT. It translates to CASSLTGGRWPIEAFF. Complete variable domain (other parts from reference TRBV7-9 and TRBJ1-1): DTGVSQNPRHKITKRGQNVTFRCDPISEHNRLYWYRQTLGQGPEFLTYFQNEAQLEKSRLLSDRFSAERPKGSFSTLEIQRTEQGDSAMYLCASSLTGGRWPIEAFFGQGTRLTVV.

The rearrangement uses TRBV19 and TRBJ2-2, with no clear D. Trimming took 5 bases from V and 4 from J, leaving 8 bases between them. CDR1 and CDR2 (germline): LNHDA, SQIVND (reference sequence). CDR3 length: 13 residues. The CDR3 bases are TGTGCCAGTAGTCAACAGAGCACCGGGGAGCTGTTTTTT. This codes for CASSQQSTGELFF.

The V call is TRBV2, the J call TRBJ2-2; 10 bases map to TRBD1. The V and J ends lost 7 bases and 7 bases, in that order; junction bases with no gene match: 3. Germline CDR1 reads SNHLY; CDR2 reads FYNNEI. The CDR3 spans 13 residues. The CDR3 spells CASNDRGRGELFF. CDR3 nucleotides: TGTGCCAGCAATGACAGGGGGCGCGGGGAGCTGTTTTTT.

The chain carries TRBV30 and TRBJ2-7, with 7 bases that match TRBD2. Germline V gene lookup returns CDR1 GTSNPN and CDR2 SVGIG (reference sequence). The CDR3 spans 15 residues. V gave up 0 bases and J gave up 2 bases; unmatched junction bases: 7. The CDR3 spells CAWSVGLADAYEQYF. The CDR3 nucleotides read TGTGCCTGGAGTGTCGGGCTAGCGGATGCCTACGAGCAGTACTTC.

The V gene is TRBV6-5, the J gene TRBJ1-1; possibly TRBD1 for D (5 bases). Per the germline V gene, CDR1 is MNHEY and CDR2 is SVGAGI. V lost 2 bases, J lost 3 bases, and 10 bases lay in between. The CDR3 length is 14 residues. CDR3 amino acids: CASSYLDSYTEAFF. The CDR3 coding sequence is TGTGCCAGCAGTTACCTAGACAGTTACACTGAAGCTTTCTTT.

This clone was counted a few times. The V and J genes are TRBV2 and TRBJ1-4; 7 bases agree with TRBD1. Looked up from germline, CDR1 is SNHLY and CDR2 is FYNNEI. Germline trimming cut 8 bases from V and 6 bases from J; bases unmatched to any gene: 6. This CDR3 region has 13 residues. This CDR3 reads CASSTGPDEKLFF. The CDR3 DNA reads TGTGCCAGCTCGACAGGGCCGGATGAAAAACTGTTTTTT.

The chain carries TRBV19 and TRBJ2-5; D is perhaps TRBD2 (5 bases). The germline V gene encodes CDR1 LNHDA and CDR2 SQIVND (reference sequence). V shed 3 bases and J shed 5 bases, with 16 bases lying between them. CDR3 length equals 15 residues. The CDR3 region is CASSITRGWSETQYF. The CDR3 DNA is TGTGCCAGTAGTATCACTAGAGGGTGGTCGGAGACCCAGTACTTC.

The table lists this clone with a count of one. V usage is TRBV9 and J usage is TRBJ2-1; D call uncertain. With 4 bases removed from V and 4 bases from J, the gap between germline ends came to 15 bases. The CDR3 has 15 amino acids. Germline V gene sequence: CDR1 SGDLS, CDR2 YYNGEE. CDR3 protein: CASSSELLGYNEQFF. As DNA, the CDR3 is TGTGCCAGCAGCTCGGAACTTCTAGGTTACAATGAGCAGTTCTTC.

This clone occurred a few times. V usage is TRBV5-1 and J usage is TRBJ1-1; D might be TRBD1 (6 bases). In germline, CDR1 is SGHRS, CDR2 YFSETQ. CDR3 length: 13 residues. The V end was cut by 4 bases, the J end by 5 bases, with 12 bases between. The CDR3, as DNA: TGCGCCAGCAGCCCAGGGGCGGGAACTGAAGCTTTCTTT. Translated, it gives CASSPGAGTEAFF. Drawing the rest from reference TRBV5-1 and TRBJ1-1, the complete variable domain is KAGVTQTPRYLIKTRGQQVTLSCSPISGHRSVSWYQQTPGQGLQFLFEYFSETQRNKGNFPGRFSGRQFSNSRSEMNVSTLELGDSALYLCASSPGAGTEAFFGQGTRLTVV.

This clone occurred a few times. The J gene is TRBJ2-3, the V gene TRBV5-1; D unclear. The germline V gene has CDR1 SGHRS and CDR2 YFSETQ. V gave up 4 bases and J gave up 2 bases, with 17 bases separating them. The CDR3 runs to 16 residues. The CDR3 bases are TGCGCCAGCAGCCTCAATCCCCCTCCCGACACAGATACGCAGTATTTT. Amino acids: CASSLNPPPDTDTQYF. Full variable domain (remainder filled in from reference TRBV5-1 and TRBJ2-3): KAGVTQTPRYLIKTRGQQVTLSCSPISGHRSVSWYQQTPGQGLQFLFEYFSETQRNKGNFPGRFSGRQFSNSRSEMNVSTLELGDSALYLCASSLNPPPDTDTQYFGPGTRLTVL.

The gene calls are TRBV11-2 and TRBJ2-1; TRBD2 aligns across 7 bases. With V trimmed by 6 bases and J by 6 bases, 8 bases remained unmatched. The CDR3 runs 14 residues. Germline V lookup: CDR1 SGHAT, CDR2 FQNNGV. CDR3 coding DNA: TGTGCCAGCAGTCGGACTAGTGATATCAATGAGCAGTTCTTC. Its protein is CASSRTSDINEQFF.

CDR3 nucleotide sequence: TGTGCCAGCAGCCCCACTAGAAACACCGGGGAGCTGTTTTTT. As protein: CASSPTRNTGELFF. This chain connects TRBV11-2 to TRBJ2-2; maybe TRBD2 (5 bases). The germline V and J ends were trimmed by 5 bases and 2 bases, with 9 bases remaining between them. CDR3 length: 14 residues. Germline CDR1 reads SGHAT; CDR2 reads FQNNGV.